This paragraph reports one TCR beta chain. As originally analysed: The authors estimated nucleated cell counts from reference gene primer amplification. The repertoire was sequenced with immunoSEQ multiplex PCR; TCRdb's copy has only in-frame clones and lacks some. That table gives V, J and clone size, and the DNA gave D and trimming. This sample carries 200,000 to 300,000 clones, roughly 88% of them seen once, and the ten largest clones take roughly 12%. These data are taken from a study of blood T cell repertoires in COVID-19. Study information: The study drew acute and convalescent COVID-19 samples from the United States, Italy and Spain. PBMCs, B-cell-depleted T cells, or T cells were the source of the cDNA or gDNA that made up the material.

The germline gives CDR1 SGHRS, CDR2 YFSETQ. Between the trimmed V and J ends, which lost 0 bases and 5 bases, there was a span of 14 bases. The CDR3 runs 15 residues. This receptor was taken from a man of 80 years or more with acute or convalescent COVID-19. The sequencing input was peripheral blood. V gene TRBV5-1 combines with J gene TRBJ2-5; D is possibly TRBD2 (5 bases). This CDR3 is CASSLGGLTGETQYF. CDR3 DNA sequence: TGCGCCAGCAGCTTGGGCGGACTGACTGGGGAGACCCAGTACTTC.